This TCR beta chain was profiled in a study of healthy donors' naive CD4 and CD8 T cells (dated by TCRdb to between 2014 and 2017). For the wider study: Donors were chosen to span three age groups (20-25, 40-50 and 60-70 years, over 5 each), with mean age 44 and half female. To examine how TCR variation is linked to lineage commitment, the study sequenced rearranged TCR alpha and beta chains from naive CD4+ and CD8+ T cells. Peripheral blood mononuclear cells were collected from approximately 18 healthy, unrelated individuals. Donors were HLA-typed by sequencing at HLA-A, -B, -C, -DRB1, -DQB1 and -DPB1 using the SBTexcellerator protocol, an ABI3130xl analyzer and SBTengine software. For TCR alpha, a new primer set was designed to cover all functional IMGT alpha gene variants, and all other steps followed the beta-chain workflow. Study-wide conclusions, independent of this receptor: Bias between naive CD4+ and CD8+ cells was reportedly observed for most V and J gene segments, consistently across donors and independently of HLA genotype. Possible repertoire bias from homeostatic proliferation of naive T cells was not directly addressed. Alpha and beta chains were sequenced in bulk and could not be paired, so combined chain effects were not evaluated. In both chains, CD4+ lineage was associated with a positively charged CDR3 and CD8+ lineage with a negatively charged CDR3. V genes, J genes and CDR3 charge together appeared to explain approximately 12% of CD4/CD8 propensity variance, in a largely additive manner.

The table lists this clonotype with a count of one. The antigen this receptor binds is unknown. One junction end disagrees with the germline gene, perhaps due to a read error. The CDR3 spans 16 residues, from the cysteine through the phenylalanine. Only the CDR3 DNA is retained, 48 bases long and in frame from the first base. The CDR1 and CDR2 encoded by the germline V gene are ENHRY and SYGVKD. Cells with a CD4+CD8-CD45RO-CD45RA+ profile were isolated by FACS and defined as naive CD4+ T cells, and those with a CD8+CD4-CD45RA+CD27bright profile were defined as naive CD8+ T cells. Antibodies against CD4 (RPA-T4), CD8 (SK1), CD27 (O323), CD45RA (HI100) and CD45RO (UCHL1) were used for sorting. The sample was run on a 454 GS FLX Titanium. A previously published linear amplification protocol was used to construct TCR libraries from about 500 ng of total RNA. The Roche/454 Genome Sequencer with Titanium chemistry was used for sequencing. As for the original processing: From a few of the healthy donors, some 71,000 rearranged TCR alpha transcripts were sequenced. Unique TCR clonotypes were defined by the CDR3 junction under IMGT nomenclature, and duplicate transcripts were removed. Logistic regression in R 2.13.0 modeled CD4 versus CD8 status as a function of V and J genes, with adjustment for donor effects and Bonferroni correction for multiple testing. TCRdb ran its own pipeline on the public reads, namely fastp trimming at Q25 and MiXCR clone calling, and kept in-frame beta chains. CDR3 protein sequences are deduplicated, and each keeps its most common genes and DNA. TCRdb, not the original authors, processed these V and J calls. A total of around 200,000 distinct CDR3 sequences appear in this sample, about 70% of them only once. The ten largest account for about 2.4% of the sample.

The sequencing sample was made of naive CD4+ and CD8+ T cells sorted from blood, pooled from several donors. The cell subset or site label on this specimen signifies: FACS-sorted naive CD4+ (CD45RO-CD45RA+) and naive CD8+ (CD45RA+CD27bright) T cells. This clonotype was sampled from a pool of human donors in good health; the sample pools cells from several healthy donors. The chain uses TRBV10-3 and TRBJ1-1, with TRBD1 matching 8 junction bases. The sequenced DNA is TGTGTCATCAGTGAGTCGAGCGGGACAGGTAACACTGAAGCTTTCTTT. Its translation reads: CVISESSGTGNTEAFF.